This T cell receptor (beta chain) was observed in a study of Ad26.COV2.S vaccination and SARS-CoV-2 variants. Study information: The donor participated in the COV1001 trial, in its Ad26.COV2.S arm.

Findings and caveats of the study: After vaccination, reports described spike-specific CD8+ and CD4+ T cell responses as showing substantial breadth. Quantification of TCR breadth and depth may have yielded underestimates of total T cell responses.

This clone was seen a few times. What it recognizes is unknown. Trimming pared 4 bases from V and 5 bases from J, leaving 14 bases between. Germline CDR1 reads MNHNY; CDR2 reads SVGAGI (reference sequence). The CDR3 extends over 15 amino acids. Measured with immunoSEQ multiplex PCR; TCRdb has only the in-frame clones, and not every one. The data show 430,000 or so clones, 85% to 90% seen once. This sample's treatment: roughly 18 received Ad26.COV2.S at low or high dose, single or two shots; about 5 received placebo; per-sample allocation not given. The samples date from day 63 after the first vaccine or placebo injection.

The specimen comprised peripheral blood, sampled in a trial of Ad26.COV2.S vaccine versus placebo. The chain couples TRBV6-6 to TRBJ2-2; the D gene could be TRBD1 or TRBD2 (5 bases each). The clonotype originates from a person between 18 and 60 years old who received the Ad26.COV2.S COVID-19 vaccine or a placebo. The CDR3 region is CASSLVWGKTGELFF. CDR3 DNA sequence: TGTGCCAGCAGTTTAGTTTGGGGGAAAACCGGGGAGCTGTTTTTT.